One sample yielded the 17 T cell receptor beta chains listed below, sequenced in a study of cytomegalovirus exposure and HLA in healthy donors. The PCR employed 60 Vbeta primers together with 13 Jbeta primers. Here immunoSEQ multiplex PCR was the method, and the copy in TCRdb shows in-frame clones only, minus some. The table gives approximately 34,000 clones; the top ten clones make up about 2.1% of it. Sequenced: PBMCs. The receptor source for this set is a woman aged 40 to 50 in good health and CMV-seropositive.

This chain connects TRBV9 to TRBJ2-1, with D perhaps matching TRBD2 (6 bases). Germline loops: CDR1 SGDLS, CDR2 YYNGEE. Trimming removed 3 bases at V and 4 bases at J, with 14 bases between. CDR3 size: 15 residues. The CDR3: CASSADHGGYNEQFF. Written as DNA, the CDR3 is TGTGCCAGCAGCGCTGACCACGGGGGTTACAATGAGCAGTTCTTC.

V usage is TRBV11-2 and J usage is TRBJ2-5; D possibly corresponds to TRBD2 (5 bases). The CDR3 length is 14 residues. Germline CDR1 is SGHAT and CDR2 is FQNNGV. Trimming left V 1 base short and J 0 bases short, with 6 bases between. DNA for the CDR3: TGTGCCAGCAGCTTAGTGGACTACCAAGAGACCCAGTACTTC. This sequence encodes CASSLVDYQETQYF.

This chain uses TRBV5-1 with TRBJ1-3; 8 nucleotides match TRBD1. V lost 1 base to trimming and J lost 4 bases; unmatched junction nucleotides: 13. Germline-derived CDR1 and CDR2 are SGHRS and YFSETQ. CDR3 length: 18 amino acids. The CDR3 protein is CASSLSAGTGGEGNTIYF. The CDR3 nucleotides are TGCGCCAGCAGCTTGTCGGCGGGTACAGGGGGTGAAGGAAACACCATATATTTT. The variable domain in full, completed from reference TRBV5-1 and TRBJ1-3, reads KAGVTQTPRYLIKTRGQQVTLSCSPISGHRSVSWYQQTPGQGLQFLFEYFSETQRNKGNFPGRFSGRQFSNSRSEMNVSTLELGDSALYLCASSLSAGTGGEGNTIYFGEGSWLTVV.

The rearrangement joins TRBV28 to TRBJ1-2, with D possibly TRBD1 on 5 matching bases. The V and J ends lost 2 bases and 8 bases respectively, with 21 bases between them. The germline gives CDR1 MDHEN, CDR2 SYDVKM. The CDR3 consists of 16 residues. The CDR3 nucleotides read TGTGCCAGCAGTTTAGGGGGGGTCAGGACCTTCGGGGGCTACACCTTC. This encodes CASSLGGVRTFGGYTF.

The chain employs TRBV5-1 and TRBJ2-2, with 7 bases matching TRBD1. Germline CDR1 reads SGHRS; CDR2 reads YFSETQ. The CDR3 consists of 16 residues. Germline trimming cut 0 bases from V and 0 bases from J; bases unmatched to any gene: 2. CDR3 sequence: CASSLGDSSNTGELFF. Written as DNA, the CDR3 is TGCGCCAGCAGCTTGGGGGACAGTTCGAACACCGGGGAGCTGTTTTTT.

The chain has TRBV5-6 and TRBJ2-7, with 8 bases lining up with TRBD1. The CDR3 runs 14 residues. The trim removed 4 bases at V and 3 bases at J, leaving 6 bases unmatched. Germline CDR1 SGHDT, CDR2 YYEEEE. As DNA, the CDR3 is TGTGCCAGCAGCCCCGGACAGGGCCACTACGAGCAGTACTTC. Encoded protein: CASSPGQGHYEQYF.

The chain has TRBV30 and TRBJ2-3, with 7 bases fitting TRBD1. J gave up 0 bases and V 3 bases, and 3 bases lay outside the gene matches. This CDR3 is built from 14 residues. Germline CDR1 GTSNPN, CDR2 SVGIG (reference sequence). In DNA, the CDR3 is TGTGCCTGGAGAAGGACAGGAAGCACAGATACGCAGTATTTT. Translating gives CAWRRTGSTDTQYF.

The J gene is TRBJ1-2, the V gene TRBV27; D ambiguous. CDR1 and CDR2 from the germline V gene are MNHEY and SMNVEV (reference sequence). Trimming removed 4 bases at V and 4 bases at J, with 19 bases between. The CDR3 sequence is 16 residues long. CDR3 sequence: CASSSDSLGGGYGYTF. For the CDR3, the DNA is TGTGCCAGCAGTTCCGATTCCCTGGGAGGTGGCTATGGCTACACCTTC.

The chain joins TRBV28 to TRBJ1-3; the D gene is possibly TRBD1 (5 bases). V lost 5 bases to trimming and J lost 4 bases, with 12 bases between them. Germline V lookup: CDR1 MDHEN, CDR2 SYDVKM. CDR3 length: 14 amino acids. The DNA of the CDR3 is TGTGCCAGCAGTAACCCAGGGCTCGGAAACACCATATATTTT. Residues: CASSNPGLGNTIYF.

This chain links TRBV20-1 with TRBJ2-1; D is uncertain. The CDR3 consists of 11 residues. The V end lost 4 bases, the J end lost 15 bases, and 16 bases lay between the germline ends. Germline values: CDR1 DFQATT, CDR2 SNEGSKA (reference sequence). DNA for the CDR3: TGCAGTGCTAAAGTCCGGCTTAGCATGTTCTTC. Translated, it gives CSAKVRLSMFF.

This sequence joins TRBV7-2 and TRBJ2-2, with 9 bases aligning to TRBD2. The CDR3 consists of 15 residues. V lost 7 bases to trimming and J lost 4 bases; unmatched junction nucleotides: 7. Germline V CDR1 and CDR2: SGHTA, FQGNSA. CDR3 sequence reads: CASIWGAGGTGELFF. DNA of the CDR3: TGTGCCAGCATCTGGGGAGCGGGAGGCACCGGGGAGCTGTTTTTT.

This chain uses TRBV7-9 with TRBJ2-7; D perhaps matches TRBD1 (6 bases). Germline V gene data show CDR1 as SEHNR and CDR2 as FQNEAQ (reference sequence). The CDR3 sequence is 15 residues long. V lost 5 bases and J 0 bases, leaving 14 bases between the germline ends. The DNA of the CDR3 is TGTGCCAGCAGCCCTGGACAGTTGAGCTCCTACGAGCAGTACTTC. Encoded protein: CASSPGQLSSYEQYF.

J is TRBJ2-2 and V is TRBV9; D might be TRBD1 (5 bases). V lost 5 bases, J lost 5 bases, and 19 bases lay in between. Germline V CDR1 and CDR2: SGDLS, YYNGEE. The CDR3 is 16 residues long. The CDR3 DNA reads TGTGCCAGCAGTCGCGGACCTGCGGCAGGGACCGGGGAGCTGTTTTTT. Translation: CASSRGPAAGTGELFF.

V usage is TRBV5-4 and J usage is TRBJ2-2; TRBD2 is a possible D gene (6 bases). The CDR3 is 17 amino acids. Germline V gene data show CDR1 as SGHNT and CDR2 as YYREEE (reference sequence). With 2 bases removed from V and 3 bases from J, the gap between germline ends came to 17 bases. This CDR3 reads CASSFGPARGYTGELFF. DNA for the CDR3: TGTGCCAGCAGCTTTGGCCCCGCGCGGGGTTACACCGGGGAGCTGTTTTTT.

V is TRBV7-8 and J is TRBJ1-5; D not resolved. The ends were cut back, 0 bases at V and 4 bases at J, with 7 bases in the middle. Germline-derived CDR1 and CDR2 are SGHVS and FQNEAQ. The CDR3 extends over 14 amino acids. This chain's CDR3 is CASSLALENQPQHF. CDR3 in DNA: TGTGCCAGCAGCTTAGCGTTAGAAAATCAGCCCCAGCATTTT.

The chain employs TRBV27 and TRBJ1-6; TRBD1 agrees at 8 bases. CDR3 length: 14 residues. V was pared by 2 bases and J by 11 bases, with 5 bases of the junction left unmatched. Germline CDR1 MNHEY, CDR2 SMNVEV (reference sequence). This chain's CDR3 is CASSLRQGIPPLHF. CDR3 bases: TGTGCCAGCAGTTTAAGACAGGGGATACCACCCCTCCACTTT.

The chain carries TRBV6-5 and TRBJ1-2; 8 bases match TRBD1. V was clipped by 0 bases and J by 7 bases; unmatched bases: 7. Per germline, CDR1 MNHEY and CDR2 SVGAGI. The CDR3 loop spans 15 amino acids. CDR3 region: CASSYSTGALSGYTF. In DNA form, the CDR3 reads TGTGCCAGCAGTTACTCGACAGGGGCTTTAAGTGGCTACACCTTC.